This TCR beta chain was identified during a study of shared clonotypes between healthy human individuals. Whole-study findings and limits: Researchers sampled only blood; tissue repertoires likely differ. It was the few donors that limited the genetic and exposure-history diversity represented.

This CDR3 region has 16 residues. The V gene's germline CDR1 is MNHEY and CDR2 SMNVEV (reference sequence). The J segment lost 1 base and the V segment lost 5 bases, leaving 9 bases of the junction unmatched. The authors loaded 200 ng DNA, roughly 33,000 T cell genomes, into sorted-subset replicate PCRs. Libraries were prepared by immunoSEQ multiplex PCR; TCRdb keeps only in-frame clonotypes and omits some of them. The profile covers 2 million to 2.5 million clones, with about 95% appearing a single time and 0.9% to 1.4% taken by the ten largest. On this clone: What it binds is unknown.

The naive CD8 fraction comprised CD45RO-negative cells positively selected for CCR7 and excluded terminally differentiated effector memory CD45RA+ cells. The chain has TRBV27 and TRBJ2-7; 9 bases agree with TRBD1. The receptor comes from a man aged 18 to 29 in good health. Sequenced input: naive CD8+ T cells sorted from blood. CDR3 coding DNA: TGTGCCAGCAGTATAATCTCCGGGACAGGGTCCTACGAGCAGTACTTC. Translated: CASSIISGTGSYEQYF.